Following are 5 T cell receptor beta chains from one sample sequenced in a study of shared clonotypes between healthy human individuals. TCRdb's copy holds only in-frame clones and misses some; the assay was immunoSEQ multiplex PCR. The sample yields hundreds of thousands of clones, approximately 77% seen once. What was sequenced was PBMCs. The receptors stem from a woman in her thirties or forties in good health. Some clones in this sample may be carry-over from other donors' samples.

This clone was seen just once. V is TRBV27 and J is TRBJ2-2; possibly TRBD1 for D (6 bases). The CDR3 sequence is 15 residues long. CDR1 and CDR2 (germline): MNHEY, SMNVEV (reference sequence). Deletions cut 6 bases from V and 6 bases from J, with 17 bases between. DNA for the CDR3: TGTGCCAGCAGAGTAGGACAGTTTCCCTCCGGGGAGCTGTTTTTT. Amino acids: CASRVGQFPSGELFF.

The table lists this clone with a count of one. The V and J genes are TRBV2 and TRBJ1-1, with 8 positions matching TRBD1. Germline values: CDR1 SNHLY, CDR2 FYNNEI. With 8 bases clipped from V and 8 bases from J, the junction kept 10 bases outside the gene matches. This CDR3 is built from 13 residues. Here the CDR3 DNA reads TGTGCCAGCGGCCTCGACAGGGGTCAAGAAGCTTTCTTT. Amino acids: CASGLDRGQEAFF.

V is TRBV5-8 and J is TRBJ2-1; 12 bases are shared with TRBD2. This CDR3 has 15 residues. The germline V gene has CDR1 SGHTS and CDR2 YDEGEE. V dropped 4 bases and J dropped 8; count of bases not matched to a gene: 7. The CDR3 bases are TGTGCCAGCAGCCCCGGACTAGCGGGAATTCATGAGCAGTTCTTC. Protein: CASSPGLAGIHEQFF.

V gene TRBV11-2 combines with J gene TRBJ2-1; 12 bases line up with TRBD2. J was trimmed by 8 bases and V by 1 base; bases with no gene match: 6. In germline, CDR1 is SGHAT, CDR2 FQNNGV. CDR3 length: 16 amino acids. The chain's CDR3 is CASSLGLLAGGHEQFF. In DNA, the CDR3 is TGTGCCAGCAGCTTAGGCTTGCTAGCGGGAGGGCATGAGCAGTTCTTC.

The chain is built from TRBV6-5 and TRBJ2-1, with 8 bases identical to TRBD2. J was trimmed by 11 bases and V by 7 bases; bases with no gene match: 4. Germline V CDR1 and CDR2: MNHEY, SVGAGI. The CDR3 totals 11 residues. The CDR3 DNA reads as TGTGCCAGCAAAATAGCGGGAAAGCAGTTCTTC. It codes for CASKIAGKQFF.